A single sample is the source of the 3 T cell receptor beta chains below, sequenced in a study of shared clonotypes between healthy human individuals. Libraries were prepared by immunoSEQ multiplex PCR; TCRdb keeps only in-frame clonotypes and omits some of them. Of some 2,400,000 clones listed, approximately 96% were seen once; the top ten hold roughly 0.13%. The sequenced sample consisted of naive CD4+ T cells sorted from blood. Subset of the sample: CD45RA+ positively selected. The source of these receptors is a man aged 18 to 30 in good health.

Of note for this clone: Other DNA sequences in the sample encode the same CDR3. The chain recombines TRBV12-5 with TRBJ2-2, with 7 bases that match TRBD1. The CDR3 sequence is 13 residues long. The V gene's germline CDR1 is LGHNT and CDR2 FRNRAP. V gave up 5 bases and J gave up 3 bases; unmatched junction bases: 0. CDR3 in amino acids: CASGTGDTGELFF. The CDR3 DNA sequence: TGTGCTAGTGGTACAGGGGACACCGGGGAGCTGTTTTTT.

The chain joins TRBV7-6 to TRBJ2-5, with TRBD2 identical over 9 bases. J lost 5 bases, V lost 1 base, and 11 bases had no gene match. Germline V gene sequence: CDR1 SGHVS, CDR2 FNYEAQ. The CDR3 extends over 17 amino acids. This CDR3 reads CASSLVPVAGVRETQYF. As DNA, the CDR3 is TGTGCCAGCAGCTTAGTACCGGTAGCGGGAGTGCGGGAGACCCAGTACTTC.

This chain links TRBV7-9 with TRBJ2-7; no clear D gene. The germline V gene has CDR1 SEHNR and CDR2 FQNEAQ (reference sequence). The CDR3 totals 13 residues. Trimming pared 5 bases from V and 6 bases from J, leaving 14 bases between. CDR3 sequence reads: CASSQEGNGEQYF. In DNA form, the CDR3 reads TGTGCCAGCAGCCAGGAAGGAAATGGCGAGCAGTACTTC. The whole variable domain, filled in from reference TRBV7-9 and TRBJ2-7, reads DTGVSQNPRHKITKRGQNVTFRCDPISEHNRLYWYRQTLGQGPEFLTYFQNEAQLEKSRLLSDRFSAERPKGSFSTLEIQRTEQGDSAMYLCASSQEGNGEQYFGPGTRLTVT.